One and the same sample provided the 17 T cell receptor beta chains below, sequenced in a study of T cell responses to AZD1222 COVID-19 vaccine. Data came from immunoSEQ multiplex PCR; TCRdb stores just in-frame clones and leaves some out. The sample has 150,000 to 160,000 clones, 88% seen once. Here the sequenced sample was peripheral blood, taken on day 0 of AZD1222 vaccination. These receptor sequences come from an adult in good health.

V usage is TRBV28 and J usage is TRBJ1-2; no reliable D call. From germline, CDR1 is MDHEN and CDR2 SYDVKM. The CDR3 is 14 residues long. The V and J ends lost 4 bases and 1 base respectively, with 10 bases between them. The CDR3 DNA reads as TGTGCCAGCAGTTCTGGGGTCCATAACTATGGCTACACCTTC. Amino acid sequence: CASSSGVHNYGYTF.

The V and J genes are TRBV7-2 and TRBJ1-4, with D uncertain. Trimming removed 5 bases from V and 8 bases from J, with 9 bases in between. The length of the CDR3 is 12 residues. In germline, CDR1 is SGHTA, CDR2 FQGNSA. The CDR3 DNA is TGTGCCAGCAGCCTAATGTCCGAAAAACTGTTTTTT. Its translation is CASSLMSEKLFF.

The chain employs TRBV10-3 and TRBJ2-7; 10 nucleotides line up with TRBD1. The CDR3 is 13 amino acids. Germline CDR1 and CDR2: ENHRY and SYGVKD. With V trimmed by 11 bases and J by 3 bases, 7 bases remained unmatched. CDR3 region: CAASRDRGYEQYF. Here the CDR3 DNA reads TGTGCCGCCTCCCGGGACAGGGGCTACGAGCAGTACTTC.

About this clone itself: At the DNA level, this CDR3 is encoded by other sequences in the same sample as well. This chain uses TRBV28 with TRBJ1-2; no clear D gene. The germline CDR1 and CDR2 sequences are MDHEN and SYDVKM. The CDR3 covers 12 residues. The V gene lost 6 bases and the J gene lost 2 bases, with 7 bases spanning the gap. This CDR3 reads CASSKDNYGYTF. The CDR3 bases are TGTGCCAGCAGCAAGGACAACTATGGCTACACCTTC.

The chain combines TRBV5-1 with TRBJ1-2; TRBD1 matches at 7 bases. Trimming cost V 4 bases and J 4 bases; bases outside gene matches: 16. This CDR3 region has 17 residues. The V gene's germline CDR1 is SGHRS and CDR2 YFSETQ. CDR3 nucleotides: TGCGCCAGCAGCCTATACAGGGGAGAGATGCGGAGCTATGGCTACACCTTC. This gives the protein CASSLYRGEMRSYGYTF.

The V call is TRBV11-2, the J call TRBJ2-7; D gene uncertain. The CDR3 consists of 14 residues. V dropped 1 base and J dropped 6 bases, with 13 bases sitting between them. Germline CDR1 and CDR2: SGHAT and FQNNGV. The CDR3: CASSLAAFTGEQYF. DNA for the CDR3: TGTGCCAGCAGCTTAGCCGCTTTTACTGGCGAGCAGTACTTC.

The V call is TRBV5-5, the J call TRBJ1-1, with D unclear. The CDR3 sequence is 13 residues long. V lost 0 bases and J lost 1, with 4 bases in between. CDR1 is SGHKS and CDR2 is YYEKEE in the germline V gene (reference sequence). The CDR3 nucleotides are TGTGCCAGCAGCTTGGCAGGGAACACTGAAGCTTTCTTT. Residues: CASSLAGNTEAFF.

This chain joins TRBV2 and TRBJ1-6, with a weak D call TRBD1 (6 bases). The CDR3 loop spans 14 amino acids. Germline V CDR1 and CDR2: SNHLY, FYNNEI. The V end was cut by 7 bases, the J end by 7 bases, with 14 bases between. CDR3: CASTQDRPNSPLHF. In DNA form, the CDR3 reads TGTGCCAGCACCCAGGACAGACCGAATTCACCCCTCCACTTT. Using reference TRBV2 and TRBJ1-6 for the parts outside the CDR3, the full variable domain is EPEVTQTPSHQVTQMGQEVILRCVPISNHLYFYWYRQILGQKVEFLVSFYNNEISEKSEIFDDQFSVERPDGSNFTLKIRSTKLEDSAMYFCASTQDRPNSPLHFGNGTRLTVT.

The chain joins TRBV4-3 to TRBJ1-2; TRBD1 aligns across 11 bases. V lost 0 bases to trimming and J lost 4 bases; unmatched junction nucleotides: 7. This CDR3 spans 17 amino acids. Germline V gene lookup returns CDR1 LGHNA and CDR2 YSLEER. The CDR3 DNA reads TGCGCCAGCAGCCAAGAATCAGGGACAGGGGGATCCTATGGCTACACCTTC. Amino acids: CASSQESGTGGSYGYTF.

This clone was detected only once. This chain joins TRBV7-9 and TRBJ1-4, with 9 bases matching TRBD1. J was trimmed by 8 bases and V by 8 bases; bases with no gene match: 6. Germline V lookup: CDR1 SEHNR, CDR2 FQNEAQ (reference sequence). The CDR3 spans 13 residues. This chain's CDR3 is CASGTGGGEKLFF. The CDR3 coding sequence is TGTGCCAGCGGAACAGGGGGCGGCGAAAAACTGTTTTTT.

This clone was seen a few times. The rearrangement links TRBV5-6 to TRBJ1-4, with D unresolved. The CDR3 extends over 16 amino acids. Trimming took 1 base from V and 7 from J, leaving 17 bases between them. CDR1 is SGHDT and CDR2 is YYEEEE in the germline V gene. CDR3 region: CASSLTPGEKGEKLFF. The CDR3, as DNA: TGTGCCAGCAGCTTGACACCGGGAGAGAAAGGTGAAAAACTGTTTTTT.

The V and J genes are TRBV14 and TRBJ1-1; D is unclear. V gave up 4 bases and J gave up 4 bases, with 10 bases separating them. Germline CDR1 and CDR2: SGHDN and FVKESK. This CDR3 comprises 13 residues. The CDR3 DNA reads TGTGCCAGCAGCCTTAACGAGGCCACTGAAGCTTTCTTT. Amino acid sequence: CASSLNEATEAFF.

The V call is TRBV9, the J call TRBJ2-4; 8 bases align to TRBD1. CDR3 length: 13 residues. Germline V gene lookup returns CDR1 SGDLS and CDR2 YYNGEE. Trimming took 3 bases from V and 8 from J; bases not matched to a gene: 4. The DNA of the CDR3 is TGTGCCAGCAGCGCGGACAGGGTCGACATTCAGTACTTC. This sequence encodes CASSADRVDIQYF.

The chain uses TRBV28 and TRBJ1-4; D may be TRBD1 (6 bases). Germline lookup yields CDR1 MDHEN and CDR2 SYDVKM. V was cut by 6 bases and J by 8 bases, with 16 bases left in between. The CDR3 loop spans 14 amino acids. CDR3 sequence: CASSYVQGWEKLFF. CDR3 DNA sequence: TGTGCCAGCAGCTACGTTCAGGGGTGGGAAAAACTGTTTTTT.

The rearrangement links TRBV13 to TRBJ1-1; D ambiguous. The CDR3 length is 13 residues. Per germline, CDR1 PRHDT and CDR2 FYEKMQ (reference sequence). The V end was cut by 2 bases, the J end by 1 base, with 5 bases between. CDR3 nucleotides: TGTGCCAGCAGCTTACAGCAGAACACTGAAGCTTTCTTT. This encodes CASSLQQNTEAFF. Filled out from reference TRBV13 and TRBJ1-1, the complete variable domain reads AAGVIQSPRHLIKEKRETATLKCYPIPRHDTVYWYQQGPGQDPQFLISFYEKMQSDKGSIPDRFSAQQFSDYHSELNMSSLELGDSALYFCASSLQQNTEAFFGQGTRLTVV.

The rearrangement uses TRBV5-6 and TRBJ1-6, with D maybe TRBD1 (5 bases). The CDR3 is 12 residues long. Germline assignment: CDR1 SGHDT and CDR2 YYEEEE. Trimming pared 4 bases from V and 10 bases from J, leaving 9 bases between. This chain's CDR3 is CASSPGGSPLHF. DNA of the CDR3: TGTGCCAGCAGCCCGGGGGGATCACCCCTCCACTTT.

This chain joins TRBV5-1 and TRBJ1-2; D perhaps matches TRBD1 (6 bases). V lost 4 bases to trimming and J lost 2 bases, with 12 bases between them. The CDR3 loop spans 14 amino acids. The germline CDR1 and CDR2 sequences are SGHRS and YFSETQ. The CDR3, as DNA: TGCGCCAGCAGCAGGGACAACGCAAACTATGGCTACACCTTC. This gives the protein CASSRDNANYGYTF.